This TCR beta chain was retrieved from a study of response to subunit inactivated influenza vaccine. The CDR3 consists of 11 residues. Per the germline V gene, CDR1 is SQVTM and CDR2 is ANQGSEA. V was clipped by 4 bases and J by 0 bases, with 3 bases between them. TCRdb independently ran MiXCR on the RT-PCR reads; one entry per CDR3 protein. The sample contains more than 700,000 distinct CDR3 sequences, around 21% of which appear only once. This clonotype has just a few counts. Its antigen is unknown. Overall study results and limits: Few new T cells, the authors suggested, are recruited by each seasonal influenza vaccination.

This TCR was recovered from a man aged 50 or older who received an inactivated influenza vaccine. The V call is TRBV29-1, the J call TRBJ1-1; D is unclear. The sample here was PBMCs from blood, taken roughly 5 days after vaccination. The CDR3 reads CSVAVNTEAFF. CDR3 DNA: TGCAGCGTTGCTGTGAACACTGAAGCTTTCTTT.